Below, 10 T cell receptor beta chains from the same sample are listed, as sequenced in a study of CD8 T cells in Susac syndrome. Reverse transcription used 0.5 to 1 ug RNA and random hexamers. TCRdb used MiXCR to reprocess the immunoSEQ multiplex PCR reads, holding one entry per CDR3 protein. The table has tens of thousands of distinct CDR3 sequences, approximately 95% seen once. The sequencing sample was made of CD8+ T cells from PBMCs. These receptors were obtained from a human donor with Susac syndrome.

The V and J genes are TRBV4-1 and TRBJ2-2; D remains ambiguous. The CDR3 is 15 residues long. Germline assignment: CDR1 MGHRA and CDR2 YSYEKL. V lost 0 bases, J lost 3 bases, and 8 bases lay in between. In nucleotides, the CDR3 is TGCGCCAGCAGCCAAGACTCCTATGACACCGGGGAGCTGTTTTTT. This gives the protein CASSQDSYDTGELFF.

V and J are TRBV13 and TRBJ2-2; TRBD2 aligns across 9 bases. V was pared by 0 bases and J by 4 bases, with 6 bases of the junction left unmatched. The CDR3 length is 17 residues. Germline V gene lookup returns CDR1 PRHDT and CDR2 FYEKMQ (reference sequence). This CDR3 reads CASSLGLAGASTGELFF. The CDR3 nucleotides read TGTGCCAGCAGCTTAGGGTTAGCGGGGGCCTCCACCGGGGAGCTGTTTTTT.

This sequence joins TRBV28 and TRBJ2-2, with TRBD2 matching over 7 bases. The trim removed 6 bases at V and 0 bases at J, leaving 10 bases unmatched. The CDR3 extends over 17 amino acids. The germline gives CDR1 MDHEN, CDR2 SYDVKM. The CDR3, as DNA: TGTGCCAGCAGCCCCCGGGAGGAGGGGTCGAACACCGGGGAGCTGTTTTTT. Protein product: CASSPREEGSNTGELFF.

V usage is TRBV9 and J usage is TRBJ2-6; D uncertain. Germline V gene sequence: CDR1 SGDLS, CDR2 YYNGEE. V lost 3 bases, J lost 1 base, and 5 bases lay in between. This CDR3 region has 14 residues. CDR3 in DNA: TGTGCCAGCAGCGCAGAGTCTGGGGCCAACGTCCTGACTTTC. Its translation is CASSAESGANVLTF.

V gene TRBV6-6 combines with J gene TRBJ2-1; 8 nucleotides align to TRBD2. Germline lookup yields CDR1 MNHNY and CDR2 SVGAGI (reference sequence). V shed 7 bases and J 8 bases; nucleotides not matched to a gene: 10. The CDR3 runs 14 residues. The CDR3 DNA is TGTGCCAGCAAGGCAGCGGGAGAATATGATGAGCAGTTCTTC. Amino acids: CASKAAGEYDEQFF.

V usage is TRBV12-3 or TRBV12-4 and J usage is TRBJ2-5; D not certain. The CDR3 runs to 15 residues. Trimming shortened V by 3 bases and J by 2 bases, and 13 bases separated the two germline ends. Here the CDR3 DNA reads TGTGCCAGCAGTTTCCCCCCGCCCTTTCAAGAGACCCAGTACTTC. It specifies CASSFPPPFQETQYF.

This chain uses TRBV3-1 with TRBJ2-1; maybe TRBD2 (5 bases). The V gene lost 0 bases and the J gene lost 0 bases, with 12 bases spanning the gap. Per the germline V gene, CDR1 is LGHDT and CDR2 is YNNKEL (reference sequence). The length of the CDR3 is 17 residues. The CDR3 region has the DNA TGTGCCAGCAGCCAAGACGCAGGACTCAGCTCCTACAATGAGCAGTTCTTC. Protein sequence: CASSQDAGLSSYNEQFF.

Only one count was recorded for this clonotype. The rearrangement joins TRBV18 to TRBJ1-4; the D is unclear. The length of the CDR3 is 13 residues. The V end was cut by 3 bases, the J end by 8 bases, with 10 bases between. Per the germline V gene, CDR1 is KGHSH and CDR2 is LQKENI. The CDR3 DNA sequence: TGTGCCAGCTCACCGAACGTAGGGGAAAAACTGTTTTTT. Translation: CASSPNVGEKLFF.

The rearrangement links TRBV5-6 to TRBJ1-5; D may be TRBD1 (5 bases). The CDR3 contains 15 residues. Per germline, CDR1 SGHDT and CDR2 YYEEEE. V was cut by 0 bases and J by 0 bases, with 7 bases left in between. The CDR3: CASSLVGVSNQPQHF. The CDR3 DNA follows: TGTGCCAGCAGCTTGGTGGGGGTTAGCAATCAGCCCCAGCATTTT.

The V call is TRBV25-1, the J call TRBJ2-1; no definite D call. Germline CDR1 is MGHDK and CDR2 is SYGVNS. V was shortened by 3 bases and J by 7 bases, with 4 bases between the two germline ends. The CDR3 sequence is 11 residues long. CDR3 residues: CASSDQNEQFF. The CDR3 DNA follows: TGTGCCAGCAGTGACCAAAATGAGCAGTTCTTC.